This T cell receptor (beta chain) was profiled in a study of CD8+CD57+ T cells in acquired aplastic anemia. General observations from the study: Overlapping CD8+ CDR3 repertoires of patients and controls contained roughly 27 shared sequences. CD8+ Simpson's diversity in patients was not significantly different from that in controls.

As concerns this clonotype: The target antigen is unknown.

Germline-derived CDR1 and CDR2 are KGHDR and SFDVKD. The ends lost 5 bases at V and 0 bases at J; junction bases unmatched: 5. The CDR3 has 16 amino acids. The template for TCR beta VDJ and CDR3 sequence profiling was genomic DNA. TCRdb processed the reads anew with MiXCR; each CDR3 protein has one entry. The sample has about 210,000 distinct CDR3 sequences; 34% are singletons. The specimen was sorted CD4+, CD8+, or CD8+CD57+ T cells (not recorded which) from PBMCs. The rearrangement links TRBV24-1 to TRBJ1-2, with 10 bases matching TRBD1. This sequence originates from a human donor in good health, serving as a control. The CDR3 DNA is TGTGCCACCAGTGGTAGACAGGGGGCTACTAACTATGGCTACACCTTC. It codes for CATSGRQGATNYGYTF.